The rows below give T cell receptor beta chains drawn from one sample of a study of blood T cell repertoires in COVID-19. Profiled with immunoSEQ multiplex PCR; TCRdb holds only in-frame clones, not every one. The data hold about 180,000 clones, with 80% to 85% observed a single time. The sequenced sample consisted of peripheral blood. All receptors derive from an elderly woman with COVID-19, enrolled during active disease. Each CDR3 is given with its conserved first and last residue. Where a row states a size, it is once, few, many or the class of an expanded clone; other rows omit it.

NA,TRBV24-1,CATSDPDGTYEQYF
NA,TRBV28,CASSLFSVPNYGYTF
NA,TRBV13,CASSLGYAGGPSETQYF
NA,TRBV2,CASSEQPGSYNEQFF
NA,TRBV7-9,CASSPPGAGTDTQYF
NA,TRBV6-5,CASCGQPNTGELFF
NA,TRBV19,CASSETGTDNEQFF
NA,TRBV6-2/TRBV6-3,CASSSGTALYGYTF
NA,TRBV19,CASSRDRESGEQYF
many,TRBV5-1,CASSLDMNTEAFF
NA,TRBV7-2,CASSLLAGGPEQYF
NA,TRBV12-3/TRBV12-4,CASTVDGIYGYTF
NA,TRBV5-1,CASSSLAGPGGTQYF
NA,TRBV28,CASSFRQGAFF
NA,TRBV19,CASNRQGDNSPLHF
NA,TRBV12-5,CASGLDPGGGAPGELFF
NA,TRBV3-1/TRBV3-2,CASSQIWRDSPLHF
once,TRBV7-9,CASSAPSGAQETQYF
NA,TRBV29-1,CSVGSPGSNNEQFF
once,TRBV3-1/TRBV3-2,CASSQGTDLYGYTF